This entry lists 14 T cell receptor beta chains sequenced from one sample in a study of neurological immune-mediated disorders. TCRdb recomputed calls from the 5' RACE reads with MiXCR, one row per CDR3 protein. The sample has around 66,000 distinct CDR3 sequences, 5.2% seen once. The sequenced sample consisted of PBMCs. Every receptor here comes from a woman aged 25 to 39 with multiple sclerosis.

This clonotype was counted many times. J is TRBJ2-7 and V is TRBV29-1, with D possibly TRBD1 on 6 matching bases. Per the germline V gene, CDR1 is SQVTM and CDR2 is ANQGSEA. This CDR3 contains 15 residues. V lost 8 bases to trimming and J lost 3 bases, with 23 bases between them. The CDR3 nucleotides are TGCAGCATATCATTACCCGGCAGGGGTAACTACGAGCAGTACTTC. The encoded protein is CSISLPGRGNYEQYF.

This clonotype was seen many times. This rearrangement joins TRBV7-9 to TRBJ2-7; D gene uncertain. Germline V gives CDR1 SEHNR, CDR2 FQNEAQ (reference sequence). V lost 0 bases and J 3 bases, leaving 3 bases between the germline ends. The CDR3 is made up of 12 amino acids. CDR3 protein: CASSLADYEQYF. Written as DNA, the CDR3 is TGTGCCAGCAGCTTAGCGGACTACGAGCAGTACTTC.

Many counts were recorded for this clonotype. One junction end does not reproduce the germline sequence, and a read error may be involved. The CDR3 DNA follows: TGTGCCAGCAGCTGGGGGACAGGGGTGAATTCACCCCTCAACTTT. Protein: CASSWGTGVNSPLNF. The J gene is TRBJ1-6, the V gene TRBV5-6; 10 bases match TRBD1. Per the germline V gene, CDR1 is SGHDT and CDR2 is YYEEEE. The CDR3 is made up of 15 amino acids.

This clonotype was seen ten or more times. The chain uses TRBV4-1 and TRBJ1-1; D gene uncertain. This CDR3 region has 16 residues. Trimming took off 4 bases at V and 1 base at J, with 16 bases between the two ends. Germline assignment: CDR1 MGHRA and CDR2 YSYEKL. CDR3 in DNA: TGCGCCAGCAGCCTCGAGCAATATAAGGGGAACACTGAAGCTTTCTTT. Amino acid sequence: CASSLEQYKGNTEAFF.

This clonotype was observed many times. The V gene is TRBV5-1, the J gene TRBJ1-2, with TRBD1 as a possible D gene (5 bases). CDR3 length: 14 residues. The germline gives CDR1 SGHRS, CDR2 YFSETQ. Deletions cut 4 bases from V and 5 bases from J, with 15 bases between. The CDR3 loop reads CASSMNQGEYGYTF. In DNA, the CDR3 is TGCGCCAGCAGCATGAACCAGGGAGAGTATGGCTACACCTTC.

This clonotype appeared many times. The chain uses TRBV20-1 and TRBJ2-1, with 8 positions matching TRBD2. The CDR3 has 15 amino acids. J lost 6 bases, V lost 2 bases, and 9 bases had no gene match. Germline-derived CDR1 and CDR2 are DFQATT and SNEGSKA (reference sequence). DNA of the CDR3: TGCAGTGCTAGAATCCCGGGGGGGCAGGGCAATGAGCAGTTCTTC. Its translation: CSARIPGGQGNEQFF.

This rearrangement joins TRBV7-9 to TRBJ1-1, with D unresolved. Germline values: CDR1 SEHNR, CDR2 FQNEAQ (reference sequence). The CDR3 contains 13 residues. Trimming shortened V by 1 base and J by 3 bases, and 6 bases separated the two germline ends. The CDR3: CASSLEVDTEAFF. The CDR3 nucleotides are TGTGCCAGCAGCTTAGAGGTAGACACTGAAGCTTTCTTT.

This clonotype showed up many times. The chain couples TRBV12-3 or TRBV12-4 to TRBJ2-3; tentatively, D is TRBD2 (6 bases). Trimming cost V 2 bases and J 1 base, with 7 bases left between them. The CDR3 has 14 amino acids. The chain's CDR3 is CASSLSGGTDTQYF. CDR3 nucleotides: TGTGCCAGCAGTTTATCGGGGGGCACAGATACGCAGTATTTT.

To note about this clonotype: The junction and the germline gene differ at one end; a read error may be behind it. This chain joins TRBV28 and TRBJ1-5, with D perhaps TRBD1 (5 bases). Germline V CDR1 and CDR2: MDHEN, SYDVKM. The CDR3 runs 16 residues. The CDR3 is CASPESGARSNQPQNF. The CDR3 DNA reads TGTGCCAGCCCAGAAAGTGGGGCGCGGAGCAATCAGCCCCAGAATTTT.

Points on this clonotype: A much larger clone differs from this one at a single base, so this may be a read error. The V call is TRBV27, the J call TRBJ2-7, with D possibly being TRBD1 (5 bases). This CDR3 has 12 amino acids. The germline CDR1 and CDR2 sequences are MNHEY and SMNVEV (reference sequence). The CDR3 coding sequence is TGTGCCAACAGTTTAAAGGGGTACGAGCAGTACTTC. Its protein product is CANSLKGYEQYF.

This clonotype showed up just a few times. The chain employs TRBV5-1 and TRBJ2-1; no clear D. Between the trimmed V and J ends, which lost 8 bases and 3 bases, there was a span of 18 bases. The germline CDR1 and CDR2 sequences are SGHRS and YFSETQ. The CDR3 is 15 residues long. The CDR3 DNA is TGCGCCAGTAGTCCTCCATTGAACCTCTACAATGAGCAGTTCTTC. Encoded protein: CASSPPLNLYNEQFF.

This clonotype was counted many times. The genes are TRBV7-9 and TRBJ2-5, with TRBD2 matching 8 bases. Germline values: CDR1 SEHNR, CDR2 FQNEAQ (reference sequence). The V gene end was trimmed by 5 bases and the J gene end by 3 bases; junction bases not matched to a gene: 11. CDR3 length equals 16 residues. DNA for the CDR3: TGTGCCAGCAGCCGGAACAGCGGGGGTGATGAAGAGACCCAGTACTTC. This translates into CASSRNSGGDEETQYF.

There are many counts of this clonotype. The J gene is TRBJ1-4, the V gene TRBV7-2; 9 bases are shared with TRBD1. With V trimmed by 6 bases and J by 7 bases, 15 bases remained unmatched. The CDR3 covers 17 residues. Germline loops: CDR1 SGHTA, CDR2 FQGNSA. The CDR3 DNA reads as TGTGCCAGCAGGAAGGGGACAGGGTCCGGGGGGAGTGAAAAACTGTTTTTT. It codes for CASRKGTGSGGSEKLFF.

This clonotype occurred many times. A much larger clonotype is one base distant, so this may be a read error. The CDR3 region is CASSEAGGSGAKVLTF. The CDR3, as DNA: TGCGCCAGCAGTGAGGCGGGGGGCTCTGGGGCCAAAGTCCTGACTTTC. This chain joins TRBV10-2 and TRBJ2-6; 8 bases align to TRBD2. This CDR3 has 16 residues. Per germline, CDR1 WSHSY and CDR2 SAAADI.